This passage covers 28 T cell receptor beta chains from one sample sequenced in a study of blood T cell repertoires in COVID-19. Measured with immunoSEQ multiplex PCR; TCRdb has only the in-frame clones, and not every one. The sample contains 35,000 to 45,000 clones, about 91% of which appear only once. What was sequenced was peripheral blood. The receptors derive from a human donor in a cohort sampled during active COVID-19.

In the case of this clone: At one of its ends the junction is not consistent with the germline gene, which may arise from a read error. The chain joins TRBV28 to TRBJ1-2; 8 bases agree with TRBD1. Germline assignment: CDR1 MDHEN and CDR2 SYDVKM. CDR3 size: 15 residues. The CDR3 spells CTSSLRAGGVYGYTF. As DNA, the CDR3 is TGTACCAGCAGTTTAAGGGCAGGGGGCGTCTATGGCTACACCTTC.

This sequence joins TRBV6-4 and TRBJ2-2; TRBD1 matches at 10 bases. Germline V CDR1 and CDR2: MRHNA, SNTAGT. After removal of 5 bases from V and 0 bases from J, the junction contained 9 bases not matched to a gene. CDR3 length: 18 amino acids. For the CDR3, the DNA is TGTGCCAGCAGTAGTCCCGGGACAGGGGACCCGAACACCGGGGAGCTGTTTTTT. It encodes CASSSPGTGDPNTGELFF.

V usage is TRBV6-6 and J usage is TRBJ1-5; TRBD1 agrees at 8 bases. CDR1 is MNHNY, CDR2 SVGAGI, per germline (reference sequence). This CDR3 spans 14 amino acids. V lost 7 bases and J lost 6; bases outside the gene matches: 8. DNA for the CDR3: TGTGCCAGCACCCCCCGACAGGGGTTTCAGCCCCAGCATTTT. Protein: CASTPRQGFQPQHF.

This sequence joins TRBV30 and TRBJ2-7, with D unresolved. CDR1 is GTSNPN, CDR2 SVGIG, per germline (reference sequence). This CDR3 has 11 amino acids. V lost 2 bases to trimming and J lost 7 bases, with 9 bases between them. CDR3 DNA sequence: TGTGCCTGGAGTCCCGGGTGGGAGCAGTACTTC. Residues: CAWSPGWEQYF. Filled out from reference TRBV30 and TRBJ2-7, the complete variable domain reads SQTIHQWPATLVQPVGSPLSLECTVEGTSNPNLYWYRQAAGRGLQLLFYSVGIGQISSEVPQNLSASRPQDRQFILSSKKLLLSDSGFYLCAWSPGWEQYFGPGTRLTVT.

The gene calls are TRBV9 and TRBJ2-3; TRBD2 is a possible D gene (6 bases). The CDR3 extends over 16 amino acids. Per the germline V gene, CDR1 is SGDLS and CDR2 is YYNGEE. With 0 bases removed from V and 0 bases from J, the gap between germline ends came to 11 bases. The CDR3: CASSVGVAASTDTQYF. CDR3 in DNA: TGTGCCAGCAGCGTAGGGGTAGCGGCTAGCACAGATACGCAGTATTTT. The complete variable domain, with remaining parts taken from reference TRBV9 and TRBJ2-3, reads DSGVTQTPKHLITATGQRVTLRCSPRSGDLSVYWYQQSLDQGLQFLIQYYNGEERAKGNILERFSAQQFPDLHSELNLSSLELGDSALYFCASSVGVAASTDTQYFGPGTRLTVL.

The chain carries TRBV2 and TRBJ2-7, with unresolved D. This CDR3 comprises 13 residues. V gave up 4 bases and J gave up 5 bases, with 12 bases separating them. The germline V gene encodes CDR1 SNHLY and CDR2 FYNNEI. For the CDR3, the DNA is TGTGCCAGCAGTGTCGAGATTCTGAACGAGCAGTACTTC. It encodes CASSVEILNEQYF.

J is TRBJ2-1 and V is TRBV4-1, with D perhaps matching TRBD2 (6 bases). V was clipped by 0 bases and J by 8 bases, with 11 bases between them. This CDR3 contains 14 residues. Germline lookup yields CDR1 MGHRA and CDR2 YSYEKL. DNA for the CDR3: TGCGCCAGCAGCCAAGAGCCGGGACTCTATGAGCAGTTCTTC. Protein: CASSQEPGLYEQFF.

This clone has only one observation. V usage is TRBV27 and J usage is TRBJ1-6; D uncertain. CDR1 and CDR2 from the germline V gene are MNHEY and SMNVEV (reference sequence). Trimming stripped 2 bases from V and 0 bases from J, with 5 bases between. The CDR3 sequence is 15 residues long. In nucleotides, the CDR3 is TGTGCCAGCAGTTTAGGGAGCTCCTATAATTCACCCCTCCACTTT. Translation gives CASSLGSSYNSPLHF.

A single count supports this clone. CDR3 in amino acids: CASSQTDGQPQHF. For the CDR3, the DNA is TGTGCCAGCAGCCAAACCGATGGCCAGCCCCAGCATTTT. This chain uses TRBV4-2 with TRBJ1-5; the D is unclear. The germline V gene has CDR1 LGHNA and CDR2 YNFKEQ. The CDR3 runs 13 residues. V was cut by 2 bases and J by 7 bases, with 9 bases left in between.

The rearrangement joins TRBV5-1 to TRBJ2-3; D perhaps matches TRBD1 (6 bases). CDR1 and CDR2 (germline): SGHRS, YFSETQ. The CDR3 consists of 15 residues. The germline V and J ends were trimmed by 1 base and 5 bases, with 14 bases remaining between them. DNA for the CDR3: TGCGCCAGCAGCTTGATGGGAGAAGGGGGAGATACGCAGTATTTT. The encoded protein is CASSLMGEGGDTQYF.

The genes are TRBV19 and TRBJ2-7; possibly TRBD2 for D (5 bases). Trimming stripped 5 bases from V and 6 bases from J, with 17 bases between. Germline V gene lookup returns CDR1 LNHDA and CDR2 SQIVND (reference sequence). CDR3 length equals 14 residues. DNA for the CDR3: TGTGCCAGTAGTCAAGGTTGGGAGACCGGCGAGCAGTACTTC. Its translation: CASSQGWETGEQYF.

This sequence joins TRBV7-6 and TRBJ1-2; D gene unclear. Trimming removed 2 bases from V and 10 bases from J, with 17 bases in between. There are 14 residues in the CDR3. CDR1 is SGHVS and CDR2 is FNYEAQ in the germline V gene. The CDR3 region is CASSLSGEVPIYTF. CDR3 nucleotide sequence: TGTGCCAGCAGCTTAAGCGGAGAAGTACCCATCTACACCTTC. The full variable domain, rest sourced from reference TRBV7-6 and TRBJ1-2, is GAGVSQSPRYKVTKRGQDVALRCDPISGHVSLYWYRQALGQGPEFLTYFNYEAQQDKSGLPNDRFSAERPEGSISTLTIQRTEQRDSAMYRCASSLSGEVPIYTFGSGTRLTVV.

The count of this clone is one. The chain is built from TRBV6-5 and TRBJ1-2; possible D gene TRBD1, 6 bases. The CDR3 is 13 residues long. V shed 8 bases and J shed 5 bases, with 15 bases lying between them. CDR1 MNHEY and CDR2 SVGAGI come from the germline V gene. CDR3 protein: CASSKPGVYGYTF. CDR3 DNA: TGTGCCAGCTCTAAACCAGGGGTTTATGGCTACACCTTC.

The CDR3 bases are TGCAGCGTTGAAAGCGGGAATGAGCAGTTCTTC. This encodes CSVESGNEQFF. This chain uses TRBV29-1 with TRBJ2-1; weak D call: TRBD2 (6 bases). V was trimmed by 2 bases and J by 7 bases, leaving 6 bases between them. Germline V CDR1 and CDR2: SQVTM, ANQGSEA. This CDR3 region has 11 residues.

J is TRBJ2-5 and V is TRBV4-2; D unclear. This CDR3 is 15 amino acids long. Trimming shortened V by 4 bases and J by 0 bases, and 12 bases separated the two germline ends. Germline V CDR1 and CDR2: LGHNA, YNFKEQ. In DNA form, the CDR3 reads TGTGCCAGCAGCCCTCGCGTGAGCGACCAAGAGACCCAGTACTTC. It specifies CASSPRVSDQETQYF.

V is TRBV2 and J is TRBJ2-3; D gene uncertain. Looked up from germline, CDR1 is SNHLY and CDR2 is FYNNEI. The V end was cut by 7 bases, the J end by 5 bases, with 4 bases between. The CDR3 has 10 residues. CDR3: CASTGDTQYF. The DNA for the CDR3 is TGTGCCAGCACGGGAGATACGCAGTATTTT.

The CDR3 protein is CASSLYSRGDTQYF. The CDR3 bases are TGTGCCAGCAGCTTGTATTCACGGGGAGATACGCAGTATTTT. The chain recombines TRBV5-8 with TRBJ2-3; tentatively, D is TRBD2 (5 bases). V shed 1 base and J shed 5 bases, with 11 bases lying between them. This CDR3 has 14 amino acids. Germline V gene data show CDR1 as SGHTS and CDR2 as YDEGEE.

This chain joins TRBV4-2 and TRBJ2-5; D unresolved. The CDR3 loop spans 13 amino acids. Trimming took 1 base from V and 5 from J, leaving 8 bases between them. Per germline, CDR1 LGHNA and CDR2 YNFKEQ. The DNA of the CDR3 is TGTGCCAGCAGCCAAGGTCCACTTGAGACCCAGTACTTC. Translated, it gives CASSQGPLETQYF.

The chain couples TRBV5-5 to TRBJ2-3, with TRBD2 matching 11 bases. CDR1 and CDR2 from the germline V gene are SGHKS and YYEKEE (reference sequence). V was pared by 0 bases and J by 5 bases, with 2 bases of the junction left unmatched. CDR3 length: 15 residues. In nucleotides, the CDR3 is TGTGCCAGCAGCTTGGTAGCGGGGGGGATAGATACGCAGTATTTT. Translated, it gives CASSLVAGGIDTQYF.

V gene TRBV18 combines with J gene TRBJ1-1, with D unresolved. The length of the CDR3 is 14 residues. V lost 2 bases and J lost 3, with 10 bases in between. Germline loops: CDR1 KGHSH, CDR2 LQKENI. The CDR3 reads CASSPEVRDTEAFF. The DNA for the CDR3 is TGTGCCAGCTCACCAGAGGTTCGGGACACTGAAGCTTTCTTT.

The rearrangement joins TRBV7-2 to TRBJ1-2; D perhaps matches TRBD1 (5 bases). The CDR3 runs 13 residues. Germline CDR1 and CDR2: SGHTA and FQGNSA. Trimming shortened V by 0 bases and J by 5 bases, and 7 bases separated the two germline ends. CDR3 nucleotides: TGTGCCAGCAGCTTAGCGCAGGGATATGGCTACACCTTC. Its translation: CASSLAQGYGYTF.

This sequence joins TRBV9 and TRBJ1-1, with D perhaps TRBD1 (6 bases). The CDR3 length is 16 residues. V was shortened by 3 bases and J by 11 bases, with 26 bases between the two germline ends. CDR1 and CDR2 from the germline V gene are SGDLS and YYNGEE. The CDR3 sequence is CASSAMGRRGSRGAFF. For the CDR3, the DNA is TGTGCCAGCAGCGCCATGGGACGAAGGGGGTCGCGAGGGGCTTTCTTT.

The J gene is TRBJ2-1, the V gene TRBV24-1; the match to TRBD2 covers 11 bases. The CDR3 covers 15 residues. Germline V gives CDR1 KGHDR, CDR2 SFDVKD. The V segment lost 9 bases and the J segment 5 bases; nucleotides outside the gene matches: 8. The CDR3 region has the DNA TGTGCCACCGAAATAGCGGGAGGGTATCACAATGAGCAGTTCTTC. Its translation is CATEIAGGYHNEQFF.

The rearrangement uses TRBV6-5 and TRBJ2-7; 9 bases map to TRBD1. CDR1 and CDR2 from the germline V gene are MNHEY and SVGAGI. This CDR3 is 14 amino acids long. Unmatched junction bases numbered 8, after V lost 5 bases and J lost 6 bases. CDR3 nucleotide sequence: TGTGCCAGCAGTAATCTGGGACAGGGAGCCGAGCAGTACTTC. Amino acids: CASSNLGQGAEQYF.

The chain recombines TRBV7-7 with TRBJ2-1, with no clear D. CDR1 SSHAT and CDR2 FNYEAQ come from the germline V gene (reference sequence). Between the trimmed V and J ends, which lost 1 base and 8 bases, there was a span of 9 bases. This CDR3 is built from 13 residues. The CDR3: CASSLESEDEQFF. The CDR3 nucleotides are TGTGCCAGCAGCTTAGAGAGTGAGGATGAGCAGTTCTTC.

The chain combines TRBV6-6 with TRBJ2-7, with 9 bases identical to TRBD1. V dropped 7 bases and J dropped 5; count of bases not matched to a gene: 9. CDR1 MNHNY and CDR2 SVGAGI come from the germline V gene (reference sequence). This CDR3 comprises 14 residues. The CDR3 loop is CASISGQGTNEQYF. CDR3 nucleotide sequence: TGTGCCAGCATCTCGGGACAGGGCACGAACGAGCAGTACTTC.

The V gene is TRBV27, the J gene TRBJ2-7; the match to TRBD1 covers 9 bases. This CDR3 has 12 amino acids. Germline V gives CDR1 MNHEY, CDR2 SMNVEV (reference sequence). The V gene end was trimmed by 6 bases and the J gene end by 6 bases; junction bases not matched to a gene: 3. In nucleotides, the CDR3 is TGTGCCAGCAGCCAGGACAGGGGCGAGCAGTACTTC. Translation: CASSQDRGEQYF.

The chain uses TRBV12-3 or TRBV12-4 and TRBJ1-1; D gene uncertain. V was pared by 1 base and J by 3 bases, with 6 bases between. This CDR3 has 13 amino acids. The CDR3 DNA is TGTGCCAGCAGTTTAGGGCAGTACACTGAAGCTTTCTTT. Translated, it gives CASSLGQYTEAFF.